This T cell receptor beta chain was obtained from a study of T cell responses to AZD1222 COVID-19 vaccine. Study-wide points: Seropositive AZD1222 recipients at baseline numbered only five or six.

In the case of this clone: As yet, its antigen is unknown.

Assay: immunoSEQ multiplex PCR; the TCRdb copy retains only in-frame clones and omits some. The table lists roughly 140,000 clones, around nine tenths of them singletons. The sequence was obtained from an adult who received the AZD1222 COVID-19 vaccine. Sequences were derived from peripheral blood, sampled 28 days after the second AZD1222 dose.

Here the CDR3 DNA reads TGTGCCTCCACAAATGAGAGCCCCGGGACTTTTCGCTCTGGGGCCAACGTCCTGACTTTC. Translated, it gives CASTNESPGTFRSGANVLTF. This rearrangement joins TRBV15 to TRBJ2-6; D might be TRBD2 (6 bases). The CDR3 contains 20 residues. V shed 11 bases and J shed 0 bases, with 29 bases lying between them. Germline-derived CDR1 and CDR2 are LNHNV and YYDKDF (reference sequence).